Here is one T cell receptor (beta chain) with its context. Antigen specificity is unknown. This sample was included in a study of graft-versus-host responses after intestinal transplantation. Study-level information: Each recipient received anti-thymocyte globulin induction, then tacrolimus and steroids for approximately 3 years. Study-level results: GvH clonotypes were identified within recipient marrow, with a subset emerging first in ileum or blood. Peak circulating GvH clone levels tracked with early post-transplant HvG declines.

V was pared by 3 bases and J by 10 bases, with 7 bases of the junction left unmatched. The germline CDR1 and CDR2 sequences are MDHEN and SYDVKM. CDR3 size: 13 residues. TCRdb's copy holds only in-frame clones and misses some; the assay was immunoSEQ multiplex PCR. The data contain approximately 94,000 clones, about 90% of them singletons. The sample was unstimulated CD4+ T cells sorted from spleen or lymph node cells, taken before transplant. The rearrangement joins TRBV28 to TRBJ2-5; 8 nucleotides line up with TRBD1. The TCR was taken from a human donor who was the organ donor for an intestinal transplant. The CDR3 DNA follows: TGTGCCAGCAGTTTCAGGGGGCCCGGCCACCAGTACTTC. It encodes CASSFRGPGHQYF.